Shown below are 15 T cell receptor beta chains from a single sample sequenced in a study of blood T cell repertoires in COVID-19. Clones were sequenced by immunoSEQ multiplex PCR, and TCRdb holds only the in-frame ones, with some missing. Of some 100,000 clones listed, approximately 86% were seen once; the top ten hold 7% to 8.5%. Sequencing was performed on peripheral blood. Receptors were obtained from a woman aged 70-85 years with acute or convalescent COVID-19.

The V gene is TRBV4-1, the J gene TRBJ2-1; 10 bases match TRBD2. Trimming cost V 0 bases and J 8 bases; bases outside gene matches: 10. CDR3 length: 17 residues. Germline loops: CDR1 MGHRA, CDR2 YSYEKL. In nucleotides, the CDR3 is TGCGCCAGCAGCCAAGACCCTAGCGGGAGCTGGGTATATGAGCAGTTCTTC. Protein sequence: CASSQDPSGSWVYEQFF.

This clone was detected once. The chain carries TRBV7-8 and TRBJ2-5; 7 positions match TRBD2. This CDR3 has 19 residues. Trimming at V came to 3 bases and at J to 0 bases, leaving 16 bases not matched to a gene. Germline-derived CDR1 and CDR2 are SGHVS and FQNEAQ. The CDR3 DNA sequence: TGTGCCAGCAGCTTCCCCGTTCCTTCTAGCGGAGAGTACCAAGAGACCCAGTACTTC. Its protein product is CASSFPVPSSGEYQETQYF.

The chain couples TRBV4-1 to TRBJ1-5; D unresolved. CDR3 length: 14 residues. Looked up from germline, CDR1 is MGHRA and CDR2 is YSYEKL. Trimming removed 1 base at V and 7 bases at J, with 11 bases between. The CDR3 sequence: CASSQGEGLQPQHF. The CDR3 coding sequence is TGCGCCAGCAGCCAAGGGGAGGGCTTACAGCCCCAGCATTTT.

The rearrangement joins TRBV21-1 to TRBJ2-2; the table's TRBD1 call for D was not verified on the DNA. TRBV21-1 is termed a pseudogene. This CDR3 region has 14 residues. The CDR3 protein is CASRGDRGTGELFF. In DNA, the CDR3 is TGTGCCAGCAGGGGGGACAGGGGCACCGGGGAGCTGTTTTTT.

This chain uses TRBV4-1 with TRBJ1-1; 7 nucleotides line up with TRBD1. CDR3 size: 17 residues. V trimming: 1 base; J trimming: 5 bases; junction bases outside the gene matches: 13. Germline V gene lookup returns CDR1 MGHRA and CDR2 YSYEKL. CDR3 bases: TGCGCCAGCAGCCAAGGACAGGGTCTCCTGTCGGGGACTGAAGCTTTCTTT. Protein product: CASSQGQGLLSGTEAFF.

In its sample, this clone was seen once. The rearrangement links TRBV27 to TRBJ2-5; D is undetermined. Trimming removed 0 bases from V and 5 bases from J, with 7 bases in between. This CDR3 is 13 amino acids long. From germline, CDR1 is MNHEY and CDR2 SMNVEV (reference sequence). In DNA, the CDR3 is TGTGCCAGCAGTTTATCCCTCCCCGAGACCCAGTACTTC. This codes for CASSLSLPETQYF.

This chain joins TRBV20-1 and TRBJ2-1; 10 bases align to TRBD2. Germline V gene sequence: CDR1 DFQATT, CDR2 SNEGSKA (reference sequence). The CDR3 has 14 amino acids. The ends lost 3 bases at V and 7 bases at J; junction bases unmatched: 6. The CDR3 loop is CSASPGLAMNEQFF. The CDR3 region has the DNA TGCAGTGCTAGTCCGGGACTAGCGATGAATGAGCAGTTCTTC.

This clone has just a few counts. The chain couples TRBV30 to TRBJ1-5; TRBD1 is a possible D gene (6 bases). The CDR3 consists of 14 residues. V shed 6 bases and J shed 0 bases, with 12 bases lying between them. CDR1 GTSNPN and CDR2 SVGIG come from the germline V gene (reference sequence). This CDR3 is CACRTDYSNQPQHF. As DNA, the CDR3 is TGTGCCTGTCGGACAGACTATAGCAATCAGCCCCAGCATTTT.

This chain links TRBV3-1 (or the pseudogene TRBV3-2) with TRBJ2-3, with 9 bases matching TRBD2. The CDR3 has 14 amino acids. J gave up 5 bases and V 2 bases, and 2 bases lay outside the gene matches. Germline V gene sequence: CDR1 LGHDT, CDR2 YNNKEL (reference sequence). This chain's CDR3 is CASSQLAGQDTQYF. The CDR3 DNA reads TGTGCCAGCAGCCAACTAGCGGGACAAGATACGCAGTATTTT.

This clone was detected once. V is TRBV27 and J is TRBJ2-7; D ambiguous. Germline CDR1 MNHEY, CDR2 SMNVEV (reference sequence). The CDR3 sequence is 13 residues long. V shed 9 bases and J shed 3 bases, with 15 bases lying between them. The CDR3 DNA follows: TGTGCCAGTCGTCGGAGAATGAACTACGAGCAGTACTTC. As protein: CASRRRMNYEQYF.

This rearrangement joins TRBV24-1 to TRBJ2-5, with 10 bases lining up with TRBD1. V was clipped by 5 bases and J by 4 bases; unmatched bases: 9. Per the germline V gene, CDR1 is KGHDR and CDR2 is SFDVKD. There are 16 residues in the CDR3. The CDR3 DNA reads TGTGCCACCAGTGCCCGGGGACAGGGGTCAGGAGAGACCCAGTACTTC. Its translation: CATSARGQGSGETQYF.

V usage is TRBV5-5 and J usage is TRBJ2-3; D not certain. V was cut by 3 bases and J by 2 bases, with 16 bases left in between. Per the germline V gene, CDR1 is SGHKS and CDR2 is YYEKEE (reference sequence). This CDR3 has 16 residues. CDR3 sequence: CASSSVPVGATDTQYF. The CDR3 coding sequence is TGTGCCAGCAGCTCCGTCCCGGTGGGCGCCACAGATACGCAGTATTTT.

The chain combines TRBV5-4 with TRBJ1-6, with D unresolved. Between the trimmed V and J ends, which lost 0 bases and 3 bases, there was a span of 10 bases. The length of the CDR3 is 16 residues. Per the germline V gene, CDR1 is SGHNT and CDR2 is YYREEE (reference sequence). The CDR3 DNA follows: TGTGCCAGCAGCTTGGCGGCGGGAAACTATAATTCACCCCTCCACTTT. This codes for CASSLAAGNYNSPLHF.

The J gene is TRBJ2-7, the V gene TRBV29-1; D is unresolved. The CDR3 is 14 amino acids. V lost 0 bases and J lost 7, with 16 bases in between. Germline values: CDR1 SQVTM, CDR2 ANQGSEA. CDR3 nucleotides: TGCAGCGTTGAAGAGGTCTTACAGACCCGGGAGCAGTACTTC. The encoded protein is CSVEEVLQTREQYF.

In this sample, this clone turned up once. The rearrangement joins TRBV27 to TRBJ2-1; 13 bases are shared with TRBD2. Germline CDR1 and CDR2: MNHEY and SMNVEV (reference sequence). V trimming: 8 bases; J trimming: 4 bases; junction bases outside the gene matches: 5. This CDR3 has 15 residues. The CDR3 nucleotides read TGTGCCAGCGGATCGGGACTAGCGGGATACAATGAGCAGTTCTTC. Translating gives CASGSGLAGYNEQFF.